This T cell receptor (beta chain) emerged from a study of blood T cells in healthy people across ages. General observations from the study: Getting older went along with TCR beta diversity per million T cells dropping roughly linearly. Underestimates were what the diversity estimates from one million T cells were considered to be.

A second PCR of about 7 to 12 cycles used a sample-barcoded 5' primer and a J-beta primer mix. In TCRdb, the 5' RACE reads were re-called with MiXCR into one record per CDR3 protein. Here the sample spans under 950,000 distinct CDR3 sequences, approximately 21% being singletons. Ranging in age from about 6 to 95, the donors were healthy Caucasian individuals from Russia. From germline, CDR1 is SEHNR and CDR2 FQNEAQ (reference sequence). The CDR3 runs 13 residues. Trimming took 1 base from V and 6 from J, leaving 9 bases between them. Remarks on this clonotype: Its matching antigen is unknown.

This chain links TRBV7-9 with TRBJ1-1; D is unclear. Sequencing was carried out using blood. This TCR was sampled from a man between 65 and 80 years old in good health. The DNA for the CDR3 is TGTGCCAGCAGCTTAGAGGTTCCCCCTGAAGCTTTCTTT. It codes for CASSLEVPPEAFF. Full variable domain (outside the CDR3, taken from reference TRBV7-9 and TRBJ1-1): DTGVSQNPRHKITKRGQNVTFRCDPISEHNRLYWYRQTLGQGPEFLTYFQNEAQLEKSRLLSDRFSAERPKGSFSTLEIQRTEQGDSAMYLCASSLEVPPEAFFGQGTRLTVV.